The 26 T cell receptor beta chains in this list originate from one sample, sequenced in a study of cytomegalovirus exposure and HLA in healthy donors. PCR was performed using 60 Vbeta and 13 Jbeta primers. Sequenced by immunoSEQ multiplex PCR; TCRdb stores in-frame clones only, minus some. The table lists 65,000 to 90,000 clones, 55% to 75% of them singletons, with roughly 12% in the top ten. The sequenced sample was PBMCs. These receptors came from a woman aged 40 to 50 in good health and CMV-seropositive.

This chain links TRBV7-3 with TRBJ2-1; D gene uncertain. There are 13 residues in the CDR3. CDR1 is SGHTA and CDR2 is FQGTGA in the germline V gene. Trimming stripped 1 base from V and 5 bases from J, with 6 bases between. In DNA form, the CDR3 reads TGTGCCAGCAGCTTAATCCCAGACAATGAGCAGTTCTTC. Its translation is CASSLIPDNEQFF.

V usage is TRBV7-9 and J usage is TRBJ2-5; D is possibly TRBD1 (5 bases). Trimming took off 6 bases at V and 1 base at J, with 12 bases between the two ends. This CDR3 is built from 14 residues. CDR1 is SEHNR and CDR2 is FQNEAQ in the germline V gene (reference sequence). This CDR3 reads CASRTQGRQETQYF. The CDR3 DNA follows: TGTGCCAGCAGGACTCAGGGCCGCCAAGAGACCCAGTACTTC.

V usage is TRBV2 and J usage is TRBJ2-5; D perhaps matches TRBD1 (5 bases). The V end lost 6 bases, the J end lost 0 bases, and 14 bases lay between the germline ends. The CDR3 has 15 residues. Germline V CDR1 and CDR2: SNHLY, FYNNEI. The CDR3 sequence: CASSPHQGYQETQYF. The CDR3 DNA reads TGTGCCAGCAGCCCTCATCAGGGTTACCAAGAGACCCAGTACTTC.

V is TRBV4-2 and J is TRBJ2-7, with a possible D match to TRBD1 (6 bases). Germline CDR1 reads LGHNA; CDR2 reads YNFKEQ. The CDR3 has 15 amino acids. Between the trimmed V and J ends, which lost 0 bases and 1 base, there was a span of 10 bases. The CDR3 region is CASSQELTGSYEQYF. CDR3 in DNA: TGTGCCAGCAGCCAAGAGTTGACAGGATCCTACGAGCAGTACTTC.

The CDR3 protein is CASSSDRHTEAFF. As DNA, the CDR3 is TGTGCCAGCAGCTCGGACAGACACACTGAAGCTTTCTTT. The chain combines TRBV5-4 with TRBJ1-1; D possibly corresponds to TRBD1 (6 bases). Trimming took 3 bases from V and 3 from J, leaving 9 bases between them. Per the germline V gene, CDR1 is SGHNT and CDR2 is YYREEE (reference sequence). The CDR3 runs to 13 residues.

This rearrangement joins TRBV9 to TRBJ2-7; perhaps TRBD2 as D (5 bases). The germline CDR1 and CDR2 sequences are SGDLS and YYNGEE. The CDR3 spans 15 residues. The V end was cut by 6 bases, the J end by 2 bases, with 18 bases between. In DNA, the CDR3 is TGTGCCAGCAACGGTTTGTCGGACTGGCCCTACGAGCAGTACTTC. This sequence encodes CASNGLSDWPYEQYF.

In its sample, this clone was seen a few times. The chain links TRBV18 to TRBJ2-7; TRBD1 is a possible D gene (6 bases). In germline, CDR1 is KGHSH, CDR2 LQKENI. The CDR3 covers 12 residues. Trimming shortened V by 5 bases and J by 3 bases, and 8 bases separated the two germline ends. CDR3 in amino acids: CASSTDSYEQYF. The CDR3, as DNA: TGTGCCAGCTCAACGGACAGCTACGAGCAGTACTTC.

The gene calls are TRBV27 and TRBJ2-1, with 11 nucleotides matching TRBD1. The CDR3 length is 14 residues. Trimming at V came to 5 bases and at J to 6 bases, leaving 3 bases not matched to a gene. Germline CDR1 reads MNHEY; CDR2 reads SMNVEV (reference sequence). The CDR3, as DNA: TGTGCCAGCAGTCCCGGGACAGGGGGCAATGAGCAGTTCTTC. Protein product: CASSPGTGGNEQFF.

The genes are TRBV5-6 and TRBJ1-1; D possibly corresponds to TRBD1 (5 bases). The CDR3 contains 17 residues. V was pared by 0 bases and J by 1 base, with 16 bases between. Germline lookup yields CDR1 SGHDT and CDR2 YYEEEE. The CDR3 loop reads CASSLGGGGRSNTEAFF. The CDR3, as DNA: TGTGCCAGCAGCTTGGGGGGCGGGGGACGCTCGAACACTGAAGCTTTCTTT. Drawing the rest from reference TRBV5-6 and TRBJ1-1, the complete variable domain is DAGVTQSPTHLIKTRGQQVTLRCSPKSGHDTVSWYQQALGQGPQFIFQYYEEEERQRGNFPDRFSGHQFPNYSSELNVNALLLGDSALYLCASSLGGGGRSNTEAFFGQGTRLTVV.

V and J are TRBV11-3 and TRBJ2-1, with TRBD1 as a possible D gene (6 bases). The length of the CDR3 is 16 residues. The V end was cut by 3 bases, the J end by 6 bases, with 18 bases between. Per the germline V gene, CDR1 is SGHNT and CDR2 is YENEEA. The DNA for the CDR3 is TGTGCCAGCAGCTTTGGGTCCGGGACAACATCCAATGAGCAGTTCTTC. It codes for CASSFGSGTTSNEQFF.

The V and J genes are TRBV2 and TRBJ2-5, with D maybe TRBD2 (7 bases). Per germline, CDR1 SNHLY and CDR2 FYNNEI. The CDR3 covers 14 residues. Trimming removed 2 bases at V and 1 base at J, with 8 bases between. Here the CDR3 reads CASSERGAQETQYF. Written as DNA, the CDR3 is TGTGCCAGCAGTGAACGGGGGGCCCAAGAGACCCAGTACTTC.

The V gene is TRBV7-3, the J gene TRBJ2-3, with a possible D match to TRBD1 (6 bases). Trimming took off 5 bases at V and 2 bases at J, with 11 bases between the two ends. The CDR3 has 14 amino acids. Germline V gene data show CDR1 as SGHTA and CDR2 as FQGTGA. In DNA form, the CDR3 reads TGTGCCAGCAGCGCAGGGGCTGTCACAGATACGCAGTATTTT. Translation gives CASSAGAVTDTQYF.

The rearrangement joins TRBV29-1 to TRBJ2-5; 9 bases agree with TRBD1. Trimming removed 7 bases from V and 3 bases from J; junction bases left unmatched: 3. The CDR3 length is 12 residues. Germline values: CDR1 SQVTM, CDR2 ANQGSEA. The CDR3 here is CSARTGEETQYF. The CDR3 DNA sequence: TGCAGCGCTAGGACAGGGGAAGAGACCCAGTACTTC.

The chain is built from TRBV9 and TRBJ2-6; no firm D call. Germline values: CDR1 SGDLS, CDR2 YYNGEE. CDR3 length equals 16 residues. V dropped 0 bases and J dropped 0 bases, with 7 bases sitting between them. The CDR3 protein is CASSVDWPSGANVLTF. The CDR3 coding sequence is TGTGCCAGCAGCGTAGATTGGCCCTCTGGGGCCAACGTCCTGACTTTC. Drawing the rest from reference TRBV9 and TRBJ2-6, the complete variable domain is DSGVTQTPKHLITATGQRVTLRCSPRSGDLSVYWYQQSLDQGLQFLIQYYNGEERAKGNILERFSAQQFPDLHSELNLSSLELGDSALYFCASSVDWPSGANVLTFGAGSRLTVL.

The chain joins TRBV15 to TRBJ1-5; no firm D call. The germline V gene has CDR1 LNHNV and CDR2 YYDKDF (reference sequence). There are 13 residues in the CDR3. V was trimmed by 7 bases and J by 9 bases, leaving 16 bases between them. CDR3 nucleotide sequence: TGTGCCACCACCGAATCCCGGGTTGCGCCCCAGCATTTT. This encodes CATTESRVAPQHF. Full variable domain (outside the CDR3, taken from reference TRBV15 and TRBJ1-5): DAMVIQNPRYQVTQFGKPVTLSCSQTLNHNVMYWYQQKSSQAPKLLFHYYDKDFNNEADTPDNFQSRRPNTSFCFLDIRSPGLGDTAMYLCATTESRVAPQHFGDGTRLSIL.

The CDR3 loop reads CASSPYTDTQYF. CDR3 nucleotides: TGTGCCAGCAGCCCTTACACAGATACGCAGTATTTT. This chain connects TRBV7-6 to TRBJ2-3; no definite D call. Trimming took off 5 bases at V and 2 bases at J, with 5 bases between the two ends. This CDR3 has 12 amino acids. CDR1 is SGHVS and CDR2 is FNYEAQ in the germline V gene.

The rearrangement uses TRBV7-2 and TRBJ2-3; D is ambiguous. Trimming took off 2 bases at V and 6 bases at J, with 9 bases between the two ends. Per germline, CDR1 SGHTA and CDR2 FQGNSA. The CDR3 is made up of 13 amino acids. The CDR3 region is CASSLTVPDTQYF. The CDR3 DNA is TGTGCCAGCAGCTTAACTGTACCGGATACGCAGTATTTT.

This clone was counted only a few times. The rearrangement links TRBV4-1 to TRBJ1-1; 7 positions match TRBD1. Germline loops: CDR1 MGHRA, CDR2 YSYEKL. The J segment lost 3 bases and the V segment lost 4 bases, leaving 8 bases of the junction unmatched. The CDR3 extends over 15 amino acids. CDR3 sequence (DNA): TGCGCCAGCAGCCTCACAGGGGCGGCGGACACTGAAGCTTTCTTT. Its protein product is CASSLTGAADTEAFF.

Many counts were recorded for this clone. J is TRBJ1-2 and V is TRBV11-2; D is possibly TRBD1 (6 bases). CDR3 size: 16 residues. Trimming removed 2 bases at V and 6 bases at J, with 19 bases between. The germline CDR1 and CDR2 sequences are SGHAT and FQNNGV. The CDR3 nucleotides are TGTGCCAGCAGCTTAAATCCACCCTGGACAGAAGATGGCTACACCTTC. The encoded protein is CASSLNPPWTEDGYTF.

DNA of the CDR3: TGCGCCAGCAGCTCCTCCCCGGGGACTGAAGCTTTCTTT. Its translation: CASSSSPGTEAFF. The chain uses TRBV5-1 and TRBJ1-1; no firm D call. This CDR3 comprises 13 residues. V gave up 3 bases and J gave up 5 bases, with 11 bases separating them. Germline CDR1 and CDR2: SGHRS and YFSETQ.

This clone was recorded only once. The chain links TRBV29-1 to TRBJ2-2; 7 bases are a match to TRBD1. V was clipped by 7 bases and J by 4 bases; unmatched bases: 6. Per the germline V gene, CDR1 is SQVTM and CDR2 is ANQGSEA. The CDR3 spans 13 residues. CDR3 loop: CSGRQGSTGELFF. CDR3 DNA sequence: TGCAGCGGGCGACAGGGAAGCACCGGGGAGCTGTTTTTT.

This clone was seen a few times. CDR3 DNA: TGTGCCAGCAGCTTCGGGGGACTAAACAATGAGCAGTTCTTC. It is translated as CASSFGGLNNEQFF. This chain uses TRBV7-9 with TRBJ2-1, with 7 positions matching TRBD2. Germline CDR1 and CDR2: SEHNR and FQNEAQ (reference sequence). The CDR3 has 14 residues. Losses at the gene ends were 3 bases for V and 5 bases for J; bases not matched to a gene: 4.

The rearrangement joins TRBV5-1 to TRBJ1-2; a weak D match, TRBD1 (6 bases). This CDR3 region has 14 residues. Germline CDR1 reads SGHRS; CDR2 reads YFSETQ. The V end lost 0 bases, the J end lost 3 bases, and 9 bases lay between the germline ends. The CDR3 nucleotides are TGCGCCAGCAGCTTGGGACAGGTGGACTATGGCTACACCTTC. This gives the protein CASSLGQVDYGYTF.

V and J are TRBV23-1 and TRBJ2-7, with D unclear. TRBV23-1 is noted as an ORF with a role that remains uncertain. This CDR3 has 11 amino acids. Between the trimmed V and J ends, which lost 4 bases and 6 bases, there was a span of 7 bases. The CDR3 loop reads CASSPTPEQYF. The DNA of the CDR3 is TGCGCCAGCAGTCCTACGCCCGAGCAGTACTTC.

V and J are TRBV25-1 and TRBJ2-6; TRBD1 aligns across 7 bases. CDR1 is MGHDK, CDR2 SYGVNS, per germline. This CDR3 comprises 17 residues. The junction had 8 bases not matched to a gene; V was cut back by 2 bases and J by 4 bases. This CDR3 is CASSEINRGSGANVLTF. The CDR3 bases are TGTGCCAGCAGTGAAATAAACAGGGGATCCGGGGCCAACGTCCTGACTTTC.

Only one count was recorded for this clone. The gene calls are TRBV29-1 and TRBJ1-1; 8 bases line up with TRBD1. The CDR3 runs 13 residues. Germline CDR1 is SQVTM and CDR2 is ANQGSEA. V was pared by 7 bases and J by 5 bases, with 9 bases of the junction left unmatched. Here the CDR3 reads CSAGTGGGTEAFF. CDR3 in DNA: TGCAGCGCCGGGACAGGAGGTGGGACTGAAGCTTTCTTT. The complete variable domain, with remaining parts taken from reference TRBV29-1 and TRBJ1-1, reads SAVISQKPSRDICQRGTSLTIQCQVDSQVTMMFWYRQQPGQSLTLIATANQGSEATYESGFVIDKFPISRPNLTFSTLTVSNMSPEDSSIYLCSAGTGGGTEAFFGQGTRLTVV.